This T cell receptor beta chain was sequenced during a study of neurological immune-mediated disorders. Study observations and caveats: HTLV-1-associated myelopathy displayed the greatest TCR clonal expansion, and multiple sclerosis exhibited the smallest, lower than that of healthy controls.

The unsorted libraries were prepared from 2 million PBMCs (stored at -80 C). This clonotype was picked up many times. The antigen is undetermined. The cDNA was generated through 5'RACE incorporating 10-nucleotide random UMIs. Using its own MiXCR run on the 5' RACE reads, TCRdb lists one record per CDR3 protein. The repertoire holds about 95,000 distinct CDR3 sequences, with 3.5% to 4% as singletons. The V segment lost 0 bases and the J segment 10 bases; nucleotides outside the gene matches: 6. CDR1 and CDR2 from the germline V gene are SGHTA and FQGNSA. This CDR3 contains 15 residues. The sequence came from a woman between 18 and 30 years old with multiple sclerosis. V gene TRBV7-2 combines with J gene TRBJ2-1, with 10 bases fitting TRBD2. The sequencing sample was made of PBMCs. The CDR3 bases are TGTGCCAGCAGCTTAGCCCTAGCGGGGGTTGGGGAGCAGTTCTTC. Its translation: CASSLALAGVGEQFF.